Here is one TCR beta chain with its context. Its antigen is unidentified. At the DNA level, this CDR3 is encoded by other sequences in the same sample as well. Each PCR replicate from the sorted subsets contained roughly 210 ng DNA, which is some 32,000 T cell genomes. The table came from immunoSEQ multiplex PCR; TCRdb's copy has only in-frame clones and leaves some out. The sample shows about 2.1 million clones, just under 95% of them seen only once. The CDR3 loop spans 13 amino acids. V shed 2 bases and J shed 3 bases, with 10 bases lying between them. Per germline, CDR1 GTSNPN and CDR2 SVGIG (reference sequence). Only CD45RO-negative cells positively selected for CCR7 counted as naive CD8 cells, so terminally differentiated effector memory CD45RA+ cells were excluded. The sample belongs to a study of shared clonotypes between healthy human individuals. Study-wide results and limits: Naive subsets usually exceeded memory subsets in estimated richness. Measured sharing among donors was expected to vary with sequencing depth. Shared clonotypes: about 5% naive CD4, roughly 3.8% naive CD8, 2% to 2.5% memory CD4, 0.4% to 0.5% memory CD8.

The gene calls are TRBV30 and TRBJ1-2; tentative D call: TRBD1 (5 bases). The sample taken for sequencing was naive CD8+ T cells from PBMCs. The TCR originated in a man in his late teens or twenties in good health. Some clones in this sample may be carry-over from other donors' samples. The CDR3, as DNA: TGTGCCTGGAGTCTGGGGGGGGACTATGGCTACACCTTC. This translates into CAWSLGGDYGYTF. Full variable domain (missing parts from reference TRBV30 and TRBJ1-2): SQTIHQWPATLVQPVGSPLSLECTVEGTSNPNLYWYRQAAGRGLQLLFYSVGIGQISSEVPQNLSASRPQDRQFILSSKKLLLSDSGFYLCAWSLGGDYGYTFGSGTRLTVV.